These T cell receptor beta chains were read from a single sample in a study of blood T cell repertoires in COVID-19. Data came from immunoSEQ multiplex PCR; TCRdb stores just in-frame clones and leaves some out. The sample has about 420,000 clones; over 85% are singletons. Sequencing was carried out using peripheral blood. These receptors were collected from a man aged 18 to 30 with COVID-19, enrolled during active disease. CDR3s include the opening cysteine and the closing phenylalanine or tryptophan. The order of the fields is clone size, J gene, D gene, V gene, CDR3 length, CDR3 protein, CDR3 DNA. The D gene is left open where the match is weak. Only some rows state a clone size, as once, few, many or a class for expanded clones.

clone_size: NA; j_call: TRBJ2-4; d_call: TRBD2; v_call: TRBV20-1; cdr3_length: 15; cdr3_aa: CSASPGLAGGNIQYF; cdr3_nt: TGCAGTGCTAGTCCAGGACTAGCGGGGGGCAACATTCAGTACTTC
clone_size: few; j_call: TRBJ1-1; d_call: TRBD1; v_call: TRBV7-9; cdr3_length: 16; cdr3_aa: CASTLGQGAMNTEAFF; cdr3_nt: TGTGCCAGCACCCTAGGACAGGGAGCCATGAACACTGAAGCTTTCTTT
clone_size: NA; j_call: TRBJ2-3; d_call: NA; v_call: TRBV29-1; cdr3_length: 12; cdr3_aa: CSVGDYTDTQYF; cdr3_nt: TGCAGCGTTGGAGACTACACAGATACGCAGTATTTT
clone_size: few; j_call: TRBJ1-6; d_call: NA; v_call: TRBV3-1/TRBV3-2; cdr3_length: 14; cdr3_aa: CASSQGGGPSPLHF; cdr3_nt: TGTGCCAGCAGCCAAGGAGGGGGACCCTCACCCCTCCACTTT
clone_size: NA; j_call: TRBJ2-5; d_call: NA; v_call: TRBV5-6; cdr3_length: 13; cdr3_aa: CASTRDIQETQYF; cdr3_nt: TGTGCCAGCACCCGGGACATCCAAGAGACCCAGTACTTC
clone_size: NA; j_call: TRBJ2-3; d_call: NA; v_call: TRBV9; cdr3_length: 15; cdr3_aa: CASSVGGLGTDTQYF; cdr3_nt: TGTGCCAGCAGCGTAGGGGGACTCGGCACAGATACGCAGTATTTT
clone_size: NA; j_call: TRBJ2-7; d_call: TRBD1; v_call: TRBV10-2; cdr3_length: 12; cdr3_aa: CASNTGGYEQYF; cdr3_nt: TGCGCCAGCAATACAGGGGGGTACGAGCAGTACTTC
clone_size: NA; j_call: TRBJ2-3; d_call: TRBD2; v_call: TRBV18; cdr3_length: 18; cdr3_aa: CASSPRLAGGIGTDTQYF; cdr3_nt: TGTGCCAGCTCACCACGACTAGCGGGGGGCATTGGCACAGATACGCAGTATTTT
clone_size: NA; j_call: TRBJ2-2; d_call: NA; v_call: TRBV19; cdr3_length: 14; cdr3_aa: CASREFPNTGELFF; cdr3_nt: TGTGCCAGTAGGGAGTTCCCGAACACCGGGGAGCTGTTTTTT
clone_size: NA; j_call: TRBJ2-1; d_call: TRBD2; v_call: TRBV27; cdr3_length: 17; cdr3_aa: CASSLSQRGVGYNEQFF; cdr3_nt: TGTGCCAGCAGTTTATCCCAGCGGGGGGTAGGGTACAATGAGCAGTTCTTC
clone_size: NA; j_call: TRBJ1-1; d_call: TRBD1; v_call: TRBV7-2; cdr3_length: 15; cdr3_aa: CASSAGQVWYTEAFF; cdr3_nt: TGTGCCAGCAGCGCAGGACAGGTTTGGTACACTGAAGCTTTCTTT
clone_size: NA; j_call: TRBJ1-3; d_call: NA; v_call: TRBV27; cdr3_length: 15; cdr3_aa: CASSVRWSSGNTIYF; cdr3_nt: TGTGCCAGCAGTGTACGTTGGAGCTCTGGAAACACCATATATTTT
clone_size: NA; j_call: TRBJ1-2; d_call: TRBD1; v_call: TRBV5-4; cdr3_length: 14; cdr3_aa: CASSPTTGDNGYTF; cdr3_nt: TGTGCCAGCAGCCCAACAACAGGGGACAATGGCTACACCTTC
clone_size: NA; j_call: TRBJ2-5; d_call: TRBD2; v_call: TRBV5-1; cdr3_length: 18; cdr3_aa: CASSLVPGTSGISKTQYF; cdr3_nt: TGCGCCAGCAGCTTGGTCCCCGGGACTAGCGGGATATCGAAGACCCAGTACTTC
clone_size: NA; j_call: TRBJ2-5; d_call: TRBD2; v_call: TRBV5-1; cdr3_length: 15; cdr3_aa: CASSLPLAGLETQYF; cdr3_nt: TGCGCCAGCAGCTTGCCCCTAGCGGGATTAGAGACCCAGTACTTC
clone_size: NA; j_call: TRBJ2-2; d_call: TRBD1; v_call: TRBV6-5; cdr3_length: 14; cdr3_aa: CASRPQGAGGELFF; cdr3_nt: TGTGCCAGCAGACCTCAGGGGGCCGGTGGGGAGCTGTTTTTT
clone_size: NA; j_call: TRBJ2-3; d_call: TRBD2; v_call: TRBV19; cdr3_length: 19; cdr3_aa: CASREWVTSGGYPTDTQYF; cdr3_nt: TGTGCCAGTAGAGAGTGGGTTACTAGCGGGGGATACCCCACAGATACGCAGTATTTT
clone_size: NA; j_call: TRBJ2-7; d_call: NA; v_call: TRBV5-4; cdr3_length: 14; cdr3_aa: CASSAPTGPYEQYF; cdr3_nt: TGTGCCAGCAGCGCGCCGACAGGACCCTACGAGCAGTACTTC
clone_size: NA; j_call: TRBJ1-6; d_call: NA; v_call: TRBV7-9; cdr3_length: 16; cdr3_aa: CASSLEGGLDNSPLHF; cdr3_nt: TGTGCCAGCAGCTTAGAAGGCGGATTAGATAATTCACCCCTCCACTTT
clone_size: once; j_call: TRBJ1-1; d_call: NA; v_call: TRBV18; cdr3_length: 14; cdr3_aa: CASSPEFMNTEAFF; cdr3_nt: TGTGCCAGCTCACCCGAGTTCATGAACACTGAAGCTTTCTTT
clone_size: NA; j_call: TRBJ2-3; d_call: TRBD2; v_call: TRBV2; cdr3_length: 15; cdr3_aa: CASSQLAGGADTQYF; cdr3_nt: TGTGCCAGCAGTCAACTAGCGGGGGGGGCAGATACGCAGTATTTT
clone_size: NA; j_call: TRBJ2-3; d_call: TRBD1; v_call: TRBV5-4; cdr3_length: 16; cdr3_aa: CASSPSLDRGTDTQYF; cdr3_nt: TGTGCCAGCAGCCCAAGTCTAGACAGGGGCACAGATACGCAGTATTTT
clone_size: NA; j_call: TRBJ2-1; d_call: NA; v_call: TRBV12-1; cdr3_length: 16; cdr3_aa: CASSFLLVVRINEQFF; cdr3_nt: TGTGCCAGCAGCTTCTTACTCGTAGTGAGAATCAATGAGCAGTTCTTC
clone_size: NA; j_call: TRBJ2-7; d_call: TRBD2; v_call: TRBV18; cdr3_length: 19; cdr3_aa: CASSTSRAGGRAVSYEQYF; cdr3_nt: TGTGCCAGCTCAACATCCCGAGCGGGAGGGCGCGCGGTCTCCTACGAGCAGTACTTC
clone_size: NA; j_call: TRBJ2-7; d_call: TRBD1; v_call: TRBV11-2; cdr3_length: 17; cdr3_aa: CASSSRGGQGGGDEQYF; cdr3_nt: TGTGCCAGCAGCTCGCGCGGGGGACAGGGTGGTGGCGACGAGCAGTACTTC
clone_size: NA; j_call: TRBJ2-7; d_call: TRBD2; v_call: TRBV7-8; cdr3_length: 15; cdr3_aa: CASSTLAGGPDEQYF; cdr3_nt: TGTGCCAGCAGCACGCTAGCGGGAGGGCCGGACGAGCAGTACTTC
clone_size: NA; j_call: TRBJ2-5; d_call: TRBD2; v_call: TRBV6-1; cdr3_length: 15; cdr3_aa: CASSELAGGKETQYF; cdr3_nt: TGTGCCAGCAGTGAACTAGCGGGAGGGAAGGAGACCCAGTACTTC
clone_size: NA; j_call: TRBJ2-7; d_call: TRBD2; v_call: TRBV9; cdr3_length: 17; cdr3_aa: CASSVGLGLAGVTEQYF; cdr3_nt: TGTGCCAGCAGCGTAGGTCTGGGACTAGCGGGAGTAACCGAGCAGTACTTC
clone_size: NA; j_call: TRBJ2-5; d_call: NA; v_call: TRBV3-1/TRBV3-2; cdr3_length: 13; cdr3_aa: CASSLTSQETQYF; cdr3_nt: TGTGCCAGCAGCTTGACTAGCCAAGAGACCCAGTACTTC
clone_size: NA; j_call: TRBJ2-7; d_call: NA; v_call: TRBV30; cdr3_length: 12; cdr3_aa: CAWSPGFYEQYF; cdr3_nt: TGTGCCTGGAGCCCCGGGTTTTACGAGCAGTACTTC
clone_size: NA; j_call: TRBJ1-1; d_call: NA; v_call: TRBV27; cdr3_length: 13; cdr3_aa: CASSLGPNTEAFF; cdr3_nt: TGTGCCAGCAGTTTAGGGCCGAACACTGAAGCTTTCTTT
clone_size: NA; j_call: TRBJ2-7; d_call: NA; v_call: TRBV11-3; cdr3_length: 14; cdr3_aa: CASSTTGYSYEQYF; cdr3_nt: TGTGCCAGCAGCACCACAGGCTACTCCTACGAGCAGTACTTC
clone_size: NA; j_call: TRBJ1-4; d_call: TRBD1; v_call: TRBV5-8; cdr3_length: 17; cdr3_aa: CASSPGQGASANEKLFF; cdr3_nt: TGTGCCAGCAGCCCTGGACAGGGGGCTTCGGCTAATGAAAAACTGTTTTTT
clone_size: NA; j_call: TRBJ2-3; d_call: NA; v_call: TRBV14; cdr3_length: 13; cdr3_aa: CASSQAMDNTQYF; cdr3_nt: TGTGCCAGCAGCCAAGCCATGGACAATACGCAGTATTTT
clone_size: NA; j_call: TRBJ2-5; d_call: NA; v_call: TRBV12-3/TRBV12-4; cdr3_length: 12; cdr3_aa: CASSLIGETQYF; cdr3_nt: TGTGCCAGCAGTTTGATCGGGGAGACCCAGTACTTC
clone_size: once; j_call: TRBJ2-1; d_call: TRBD2; v_call: TRBV7-2; cdr3_length: 14; cdr3_aa: CAGSRAGGINEQFF; cdr3_nt: TGTGCCGGGTCGAGGGCGGGGGGGATCAATGAGCAGTTCTTC
clone_size: NA; j_call: TRBJ1-6; d_call: NA; v_call: TRBV7-9; cdr3_length: 16; cdr3_aa: CASSPHGGRSNSPLHF; cdr3_nt: TGTGCCAGCAGCCCCCACGGGGGGCGATCTAATTCACCCCTCCACTTT
clone_size: NA; j_call: TRBJ1-6; d_call: NA; v_call: TRBV25-1; cdr3_length: 15; cdr3_aa: CASSEGGRYNSPLHF; cdr3_nt: TGTGCCAGCAGTGAAGGCGGCAGATATAATTCACCCCTCCACTTT
clone_size: NA; j_call: TRBJ1-1; d_call: TRBD1; v_call: TRBV7-8; cdr3_length: 15; cdr3_aa: CASSLHPDRVAEAFF; cdr3_nt: TGTGCCAGCAGCTTACATCCGGACAGGGTGGCTGAAGCTTTCTTT
clone_size: NA; j_call: TRBJ2-7; d_call: TRBD1; v_call: TRBV5-6; cdr3_length: 13; cdr3_aa: CASSSDRGSEQYF; cdr3_nt: TGTGCCAGCAGCTCGGACAGGGGGTCCGAGCAGTACTTC
clone_size: NA; j_call: TRBJ2-2; d_call: NA; v_call: TRBV2; cdr3_length: 14; cdr3_aa: CASSEELSTGELFF; cdr3_nt: TGTGCCAGCAGTGAGGAGCTTAGCACCGGGGAGCTGTTTTTT
clone_size: NA; j_call: TRBJ1-1; d_call: NA; v_call: TRBV6-5; cdr3_length: 13; cdr3_aa: CASSQGRNTEAFF; cdr3_nt: TGTGCCAGCAGCCAGGGCAGGAACACTGAAGCTTTCTTT
clone_size: NA; j_call: TRBJ2-7; d_call: NA; v_call: TRBV10-1; cdr3_length: 16; cdr3_aa: CASSESFQGPRNEQYF; cdr3_nt: TGCGCCAGCAGTGAGTCGTTCCAGGGGCCACGAAACGAGCAGTACTTC